One T cell receptor beta chain is described in this entry. This sample is drawn from a study of T-cell memory formation after mild COVID-19. The 5'RACE method, run with constant-segment primers, produced TCR alpha and TCR beta cDNA libraries (carrying sample barcodes and UMIs). A single record per CDR3 protein comes from TCRdb applying MiXCR to the 5' RACE reads. The data show under 700,000 distinct CDR3 sequences, around 21% seen once. The sequence was collected from an adult woman who had mild COVID-19 (a few samples of this study predate the infection). Cell type and time point are not known. Sequencing used PBMCs or a T cell subset sorted from them (not recorded which).

The CDR3 sequence is CASSPRTGHTDTQYF. CDR3 in DNA: TGTGCCAGCAGCCCCAGGACAGGGCACACAGATACGCAGTATTTT. This rearrangement joins TRBV9 to TRBJ2-3; 8 nucleotides line up with TRBD1. The germline V gene encodes CDR1 SGDLS and CDR2 YYNGEE. J lost 2 bases, V lost 4 bases, and 6 bases had no gene match. CDR3 length equals 15 residues.